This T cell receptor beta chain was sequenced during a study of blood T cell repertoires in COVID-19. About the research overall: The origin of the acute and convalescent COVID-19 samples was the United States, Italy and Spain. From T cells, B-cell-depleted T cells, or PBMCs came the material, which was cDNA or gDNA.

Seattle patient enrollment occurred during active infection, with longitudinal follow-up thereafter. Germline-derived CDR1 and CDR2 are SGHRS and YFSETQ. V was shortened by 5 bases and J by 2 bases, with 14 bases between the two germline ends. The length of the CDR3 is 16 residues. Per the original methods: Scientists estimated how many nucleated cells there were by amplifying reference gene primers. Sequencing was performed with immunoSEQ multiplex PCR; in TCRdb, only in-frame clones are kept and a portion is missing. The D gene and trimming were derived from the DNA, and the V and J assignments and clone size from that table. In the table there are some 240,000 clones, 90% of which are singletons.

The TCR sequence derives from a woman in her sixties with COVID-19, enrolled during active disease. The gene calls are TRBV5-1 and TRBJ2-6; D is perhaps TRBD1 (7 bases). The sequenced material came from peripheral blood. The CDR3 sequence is CASSKTGRPGANVLTF. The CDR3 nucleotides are TGCGCCAGCAGTAAGACAGGGAGGCCTGGGGCCAACGTCCTGACTTTC. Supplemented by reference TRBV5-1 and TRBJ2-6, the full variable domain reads KAGVTQTPRYLIKTRGQQVTLSCSPISGHRSVSWYQQTPGQGLQFLFEYFSETQRNKGNFPGRFSGRQFSNSRSEMNVSTLELGDSALYLCASSKTGRPGANVLTFGAGSRLTVL.